Reported below is one T cell receptor (beta chain). The V segment lost 4 bases and the J segment 6 bases; nucleotides outside the gene matches: 12. The length of the CDR3 is 16 residues. CDR1 is SGHKS and CDR2 is YYEKEE in the germline V gene (reference sequence). The entry originates in a study of OX40 agonist ivuxolimab in advanced cancers. The wider study: Earlier treatment with anti-PD-1, anti-PD-L1 or anti-CTLA-4 was permitted, and 35% to 40% had received some.

The method was immunoSEQ multiplex PCR; TCRdb's version includes in-frame clones alone and lacks a portion of them. The table has around 26,000 clones, 65% to 90% seen once. The chain is built from TRBV5-5 and TRBJ2-7, with 11 positions matching TRBD1. This TCR was sampled from an adult with an advanced solid tumor such as melanoma, head and neck, liver or kidney cancer. Sequences were derived from CD4+ or CD8+ T cells sorted from blood, sampled in a trial of the OX40 agonist ivuxolimab. CDR3 loop: CASSLRTGGVVGEQYF. In nucleotides, the CDR3 is TGTGCCAGCAGCCTAAGGACAGGGGGCGTAGTAGGCGAGCAGTACTTC.